This entry lists 14 T cell receptor beta chains sequenced from one sample in a study of spatial heterogeneity in lung cancer. TCRdb re-analysed the 5' RACE reads in MiXCR, keeping a single row per CDR3 protein. The sample yields about 120,000 distinct CDR3 sequences, less than 15% seen once. As for time point: blood at routine non-recurrence follow-up after resection. The study sequenced unsorted whole RNA from tumor, nontumor lung or frozen PBMC. The material was PBMCs, obtained at follow-up. The source of these receptors is a male donor with early-stage non-small cell lung cancer.

This clonotype was picked up many times. This chain joins TRBV6-4 and TRBJ2-1; 8 positions match TRBD2. With 0 bases clipped from V and 8 bases from J, the junction kept 9 bases outside the gene matches. This CDR3 is built from 16 residues. Per the germline V gene, CDR1 is MRHNA and CDR2 is SNTAGT. CDR3 sequence reads: CASSDSFTGGYDEQFF. CDR3 DNA sequence: TGTGCCAGCAGTGACTCCTTCACGGGGGGGTACGATGAGCAGTTCTTC.

The chain joins TRBV12-3 or TRBV12-4 to TRBJ1-3; 7 bases align to TRBD1. The CDR3 runs 14 residues. V lost 7 bases and J lost 3; bases outside the gene matches: 6. CDR3 nucleotides: TGTGCCAGCACAACAGGGGTGGATGGAAACACCATATATTTT. It codes for CASTTGVDGNTIYF.

The CDR3 nucleotides read TGTGCCAGCAGCCTGGCGGGGGCGCGGGAGACCCAGTACTTC. Translation gives CASSLAGARETQYF. The genes are TRBV7-2 and TRBJ2-5; D is possibly TRBD2 (7 bases). Germline loops: CDR1 SGHTA, CDR2 FQGNSA. The CDR3 length is 14 residues. V lost 5 bases to trimming and J lost 5 bases, with 15 bases between them. Variable domain in full (rest from reference TRBV7-2 and TRBJ2-5): GAGVSQSPSNKVTEKGKDVELRCDPISGHTALYWYRQSLGQGLEFLIYFQGNSAPDKSGLPSDRFSAERTGGSVSTLTIQRTQQEDSAVYLCASSLAGARETQYFGPGTRLLVL.

A word on this clonotype: The junction departs from the called germline gene at one end, perhaps through a read error. The chain links TRBV24-1 to TRBJ1-4; the D gene is possibly TRBD1 (5 bases). The CDR3 is made up of 17 amino acids. CDR1 is KGHDR and CDR2 is SFDVKD in the germline V gene. Here the CDR3 DNA reads TGTGTCACCAGTGATTCCGGGCAATGGGGGACTAATGAAAAACTGTTTTTT. Protein sequence: CVTSDSGQWGTNEKLFF.

The sample holds a few counts of this clonotype. This chain connects TRBV12-2 to TRBJ1-4; TRBD1, the table's D call, was not compared with the DNA. TRBV12-2 is tagged as a pseudogene. This CDR3 contains 16 residues. CDR3 bases: TGTGCAAGTCGCCAAAGCGGGGACAGGGGTAATGAAAAACTGTTTTTT. Translation gives CASRQSGDRGNEKLFF.

The chain links TRBV2 to TRBJ2-3; TRBD2 matches 11 bases. CDR1 SNHLY and CDR2 FYNNEI come from the germline V gene. Trimming removed 5 bases from V and 1 base from J; junction bases left unmatched: 8. The CDR3 consists of 17 residues. This CDR3 is CASSRLAGPAGTDTQYF. In nucleotides, the CDR3 is TGTGCCAGCAGTAGACTAGCGGGGCCCGCGGGCACAGATACGCAGTATTTT.

This clonotype was detected many times. The chain recombines TRBV18 with TRBJ1-1; perhaps TRBD1 as D (5 bases). The germline V and J ends were trimmed by 5 bases and 1 base, with 11 bases remaining between them. Germline V gives CDR1 KGHSH, CDR2 LQKENI. CDR3 length equals 14 residues. Here the CDR3 reads CASSAGTQNTEAFF. Written as DNA, the CDR3 is TGTGCCAGCTCAGCCGGGACGCAGAACACTGAAGCTTTCTTT.

CDR3 in DNA: TGTGCCAGCAGTTCATCCCGAGGGGGGGACTCCTACGAGCAGTACTTC. This sequence encodes CASSSSRGGDSYEQYF. J is TRBJ2-7 and V is TRBV25-1, with D possibly being TRBD2 (7 bases). The CDR3 sequence is 16 residues long. Germline assignment: CDR1 MGHDK and CDR2 SYGVNS. The germline V and J ends were trimmed by 5 bases and 0 bases, with 17 bases remaining between them.

This clonotype was seen repeatedly, ten times or more. The chain recombines TRBV7-9 with TRBJ2-1; 7 nucleotides align to TRBD2. The trim removed 3 bases at V and 3 bases at J, leaving 5 bases unmatched. CDR3 size: 15 residues. The V gene's germline CDR1 is SEHNR and CDR2 FQNEAQ (reference sequence). The DNA of the CDR3 is TGTGCCAGCAGCTTCAGGGAGGGGAACTACAATGAGCAGTTCTTC. Translated: CASSFREGNYNEQFF. The full variable domain, rest sourced from reference TRBV7-9 and TRBJ2-1, is DTGVSQNPRHKITKRGQNVTFRCDPISEHNRLYWYRQTLGQGPEFLTYFQNEAQLEKSRLLSDRFSAERPKGSFSTLEIQRTEQGDSAMYLCASSFREGNYNEQFFGPGTRLTVL.

In regard to this clonotype: This may come from a read error, since a much larger clone is one base off. The chain combines TRBV18 with TRBJ1-6; D unresolved. Germline assignment: CDR1 KGHSH and CDR2 LQKENI. Trimming took 5 bases from V and 10 from J, leaving 12 bases between them. The CDR3 is 13 residues long. The CDR3 coding sequence is TGTGCCAGCTCAGCGGCCACCCAATCACCCCTCCACTTT. Translating gives CASSAATQSPLHF.

The chain recombines TRBV24-1 with TRBJ1-4, with 7 bases aligning to TRBD1. This CDR3 has 18 amino acids. CDR1 and CDR2 (germline): KGHDR, SFDVKD. The J segment lost 2 bases and the V segment lost 5 bases, leaving 13 bases of the junction unmatched. The CDR3 DNA reads as TGTGCCACCAGTGTCGGCAGGGGGTTGGGGTATACTAATGAAAAACTGTTTTTT. Its protein is CATSVGRGLGYTNEKLFF.

This chain joins TRBV24-1 and TRBJ2-1; D unresolved. V was trimmed by 4 bases and J by 7 bases, leaving 10 bases between them. Germline values: CDR1 KGHDR, CDR2 SFDVKD. This CDR3 contains 13 residues. The DNA for the CDR3 is TGTGCCACCAGTGACCCGTTAGGTAATGAGCAGTTCTTC. Protein sequence: CATSDPLGNEQFF.

At least ten counts were recorded for this clonotype. The rearrangement uses TRBV28 and TRBJ2-7; TRBD2 might be the D (6 bases). This CDR3 comprises 11 residues. Germline V CDR1 and CDR2: MDHEN, SYDVKM. Trimming left V 6 bases short and J 4 bases short, with 7 bases between. The CDR3 DNA sequence: TGTGCCAGCAGACTAGCTTACGAGCAGTACTTC. It specifies CASRLAYEQYF.

V gene TRBV3-1 combines with J gene TRBJ2-2, with 9 bases fitting TRBD2. V shed 7 bases, J shed 6 bases, and the junction held 9 bases outside the gene matches. CDR3 length equals 15 residues. The germline V gene encodes CDR1 LGHDT and CDR2 YNNKEL (reference sequence). DNA of the CDR3: TGTGCCAGCAAGCCGACTAGCGGATATGCCGGGGAGCTGTTTTTT. It yields the protein CASKPTSGYAGELFF.